The rows below give T cell receptor beta chains drawn from one sample of a study of blood T cell repertoires in COVID-19. Only in-frame clones appear in the TCRdb table, and some are missing; sequencing was by immunoSEQ multiplex PCR. The table includes roughly 150,000 clones, around four fifths detected once. The sequencing input was peripheral blood. The receptors stem from an older man with acute or convalescent COVID-19. CDR3s include the opening cysteine and the closing phenylalanine or tryptophan. D genes are given only for firm matches. Expanded clones get a size class; other rows say once, few or many, or leave the size out.

TRBD2 | NA | TRBJ2-1 | TRBV5-6 | TGTGCCAGCAGCTCGACTAGCCGCCGCCTCTCCTACAATGAGCAGTTCTTC | CASSSTSRRLSYNEQFF
TRBD1 | NA | TRBJ2-5 | TRBV7-9 | TGTGCCAGCAGCTGGGGACAGGGGAGGGAGGAGACCCAGTACTTC | CASSWGQGREETQYF
TRBD1 | NA | TRBJ2-6 | TRBV6-5 | TGTGCCAGCAGTACCACAGGGGTCGGGGCCAACGTCCTGACTTTC | CASSTTGVGANVLTF
TRBD1 | NA | TRBJ1-4 | TRBV7-2 | TGTGCCAGCAGCTCGACAGGGAAGGAAAAACTGTTTTTT | CASSSTGKEKLFF
NA | NA | TRBJ1-1 | TRBV2 | TGTGCCAGCAGGAGGACACAGGTGGGAGCTTTCTTT | CASRRTQVGAFF
NA | NA | TRBJ1-2 | TRBV21-1 | TGTGCCAGCAGCCGGGGACAGGGGAAGTCCTATGGCTACACCTTC | CASSRGQGKSYGYTF
NA | NA | TRBJ1-1 | TRBV12-3/TRBV12-4 | TGTGCCAGCAAGATAGGGGAGAACACTGAAGCTTTCTTT | CASKIGENTEAFF
NA | NA | TRBJ2-1 | TRBV6-2/TRBV6-3 | TGTGCCAGCAGTGACAAGGGAGAATACAATGAGCAGTTCTTC | CASSDKGEYNEQFF
NA | NA | TRBJ1-6 | TRBV5-1 | TGCGCCAGCAGTATAGGGGCGGGGACGAATTCACCCCTCCACTTT | CASSIGAGTNSPLHF
NA | few | TRBJ2-5 | TRBV1 | TGCACCAGCAGCCCTCGGACAGAAGAGCAAGAGACCCAGTACTTC | CTSSPRTEEQETQYF
TRBD1 | NA | TRBJ1-1 | TRBV6-5 | TGTGCCAGCAGGGCACAGGGGGCGAGGACTGAAGCTTTCTTT | CASRAQGARTEAFF
TRBD1 | few | TRBJ1-5 | TRBV25-1 | TGTGCCAGCAGTCCGACAGGGAGCAATCAGCCCCAGCATTTT | CASSPTGSNQPQHF
NA | NA | TRBJ1-2 | TRBV5-6 | TGTGCCAGCAGTCGCGACGACAGCAACTATGGCTACACCTTC | CASSRDDSNYGYTF
TRBD2 | once | TRBJ2-3 | TRBV24-1 | TGTGCCACCAGTGATCCCGGGGGGACAGATACGCAGTATTTT | CATSDPGGTDTQYF
TRBD2 | NA | TRBJ2-3 | TRBV11-2 | TGTGCCAGCAGCTTCCCCGGACTAGCGGAGCCCACAGATACGCAGTATTTT | CASSFPGLAEPTDTQYF
TRBD2 | NA | TRBJ2-7 | TRBV4-2 | TGTGCCAGCAGCCAGGGATCCGGACTAGCTCGCGAGCAGTACTTC | CASSQGSGLAREQYF
TRBD1 | few | TRBJ1-2 | TRBV5-1 | TGCGCCAGCAGCCCCGGGACAGCGAACTATGGCTACACCTTC | CASSPGTANYGYTF
NA | NA | TRBJ1-3 | TRBV2 | TGTGCCAGCAGCCCAGGACTACACCAAAACACCATATATTTT | CASSPGLHQNTIYF
TRBD1 | once | TRBJ1-5 | TRBV10-2 | TGCGCCAGCAGTGATTTGCGGGGACAGCTGCATTTT | CASSDLRGQLHF
TRBD1 | NA | TRBJ1-1 | TRBV7-9 | TGTGCCAGCAGCCCCTTAACCGGGACAGGAACTTACACTGAAGCTTTCTTT | CASSPLTGTGTYTEAFF
NA | NA | TRBJ2-3 | TRBV6-2/TRBV6-3 | TGTGCCAGCAGTTACGGCGGGGCCACAGATACGCAGTATTTT | CASSYGGATDTQYF
NA | medium-sized | TRBJ1-4 | TRBV2 | TGTGCCAGCAGTCCTAACCCAAGCCCTAATGAAAAACTGTTTTTT | CASSPNPSPNEKLFF
TRBD1 | NA | TRBJ1-2 | TRBV5-1 | TGCGCCAGCAGCCACCCTGGGACAGGGCACGGTGGCTACACCTTC | CASSHPGTGHGGYTF
NA | NA | TRBJ1-6 | TRBV29-1 | TGCAGCGTTGGAGAATCGGCGCGGCCCCTCCACTTT | CSVGESARPLHF
NA | NA | TRBJ2-2 | TRBV29-1 | TGCAGCGTCGCCCCGACAGTCGGTGGCACCGGGGAGCTGTTTTTT | CSVAPTVGGTGELFF
NA | NA | TRBJ1-5 | TRBV2 | TGTGCCAGCAGTAAGGACGGACAGATTAGCAATCAGCCCCAGCATTTT | CASSKDGQISNQPQHF
TRBD1 | once | TRBJ2-7 | TRBV6-5 | TGTGCCAGCAGGGGACAGAACTACGAGCAGTACTTC | CASRGQNYEQYF
TRBD1 | NA | TRBJ1-1 | TRBV30 | TGTGCCTGGACGGACAGGATAAACACTGAAGCTTTCTTT | CAWTDRINTEAFF
NA | NA | TRBJ1-3 | TRBV2 | TGTGCCAGCAGTGACCAGGGGCCCTCTGGAAACACCATATATTTT | CASSDQGPSGNTIYF
NA | many | TRBJ2-7 | TRBV24-1 | TGTGCCACCAGTGTAACAGGGCGACCCTACGAGCAGTACTTC | CATSVTGRPYEQYF
NA | NA | TRBJ2-3 | TRBV11-2 | TGTGCCAGCAGCTTAGTAGGGGTAGATACGCAGTATTTT | CASSLVGVDTQYF
NA | NA | TRBJ2-7 | TRBV6-6 | TGTGCCAGCACCCTCGGCGGGGCAACCTACGAGCAGTACTTC | CASTLGGATYEQYF
TRBD1 | NA | TRBJ1-2 | TRBV9 | TGTGCCAGCAGCGAAGGACAGGGGGCCCTCTATGGCTACACCTTC | CASSEGQGALYGYTF
NA | NA | TRBJ2-1 | TRBV4-1 | TGCGCCAGCAGCCTCCAAACGGTTTCCTACAATGAGCAGTTCTTC | CASSLQTVSYNEQFF
TRBD2 | NA | TRBJ2-5 | TRBV5-4 | TGTGCCAGCAGCTTAGGGACTAGCGGGGACTATGCCCAGTACTTC | CASSLGTSGDYAQYF
NA | few | TRBJ1-1 | TRBV14 | TGTGCCAGCAGCCAAGAACTGTACACTGAAGCTTTCTTT | CASSQELYTEAFF
NA | NA | TRBJ2-5 | TRBV5-1 | TGCGCCAGCACCACGGGGGTCCCAGAGACCCAGTACTTC | CASTTGVPETQYF
NA | NA | TRBJ1-5 | TRBV2 | TGTGCCAGCAGTGAAGACAGGGGCAATCAGCCCCAGCATTTT | CASSEDRGNQPQHF
NA | NA | TRBJ2-1 | TRBV21-1 | TGTGCCAGCAGCAAAGCCGGGGGGGAGGACTGGCGCTCCTACAATGAGCAGTTCTTC | CASSKAGGEDWRSYNEQFF
TRBD2 | NA | TRBJ2-3 | TRBV11-2 | TGTGCCAGCAGCTTAGAAGCAGCGGGGAACACAGATACGCAGTATTTT | CASSLEAAGNTDTQYF